This TCR beta chain was documented in a study of blood T cell repertoires in COVID-19. Study-wide background: From the United States, Italy and Spain came samples of acute and convalescent COVID-19.

Libraries were prepared by immunoSEQ multiplex PCR; TCRdb keeps only in-frame clonotypes and omits some of them. This sample has about 190,000 clones, with 80% to 90% found just once. The CDR3 totals 16 residues. CDR1 is LNHDA and CDR2 is SQIVND in the germline V gene (reference sequence). V lost 1 base to trimming and J lost 1 base; unmatched junction nucleotides: 4. It was during active infection that Seattle patients were enrolled and then longitudinally followed. The receptor was derived from a woman older than 75 with COVID-19, enrolled during active disease. The gene calls are TRBV19 and TRBJ2-5, with 9 bases that match TRBD1. The specimen was peripheral blood. The CDR3 loop is CASSIVGTGLQETQYF. In nucleotides, the CDR3 is TGTGCCAGTAGTATAGTGGGGACAGGGCTCCAAGAGACCCAGTACTTC.